The sequence of this T cell receptor beta chain was determined in a study of T cell repertoires in cytomegalovirus infection. There are many counts of this clonotype. Germline CDR1 reads MGHDK; CDR2 reads SYGVNS. Trimming removed 5 bases at V and 6 bases at J, with 13 bases between. The CDR3 spans 13 residues. From the reads, TCRdb called clonotypes with MiXCR, one entry per CDR3 protein. The sample includes hundreds of thousands of distinct CDR3 sequences, roughly 22% of them seen just once. The receptor was derived from a human donor in good health (CMV status not recorded). Some clones in this sample may be carry-over from other donors' samples. This chain connects TRBV25-1 to TRBJ1-2; D unresolved. Material for sequencing was CD8+ T cells from PBMCs. The CDR3 coding sequence is TGTGCCAGCAGTTGGCGAGCTTCGGATGGCTACACCTTC. This sequence encodes CASSWRASDGYTF.